The 26 T cell receptor beta chains below were found in one sample sequenced in a study of T cell responses to AZD1222 COVID-19 vaccine (dated by TCRdb to the early 2020s). The time point label here, explained by the study, means: about 28 days (+/-7) after the second vaccine dose. The method behind the library was the immunoSEQ multiplex PCR assay. The clones in this table, taken by TCRdb from immuneACCESS, are in-frame only. Not every clone is retained; where verified, under half of the shortfall comes from an unresolved V gene, and the cause of the rest is unknown. Recorded for this sample are tens of thousands of clones; less than 85% of them occurred a single time. The biggest ten clones account for 47% of the sample. The sequencing used peripheral blood, collected 28 days after the second AZD1222 dose. The receptor set was obtained from an adult who received the AZD1222 COVID-19 vaccine.

This sequence joins TRBV6-5 and TRBJ2-7, with TRBD2 matching 13 bases. The germline gives CDR1 MNHEY, CDR2 SVGAGI. This CDR3 has 14 residues. After removal of 5 bases from V and 12 bases from J, the junction contained 10 bases not matched to a gene. In DNA, the CDR3 is TGTGCCAGCAGTACCGGACTAGCGGGGGCCCTTTGGTACTTC. It yields the protein CASSTGLAGALWYF.

Concerning this clone: Additional DNA sequences in this sample encode the identical CDR3. The rearrangement joins TRBV28 to TRBJ2-1; no reliable D call. Per the germline V gene, CDR1 is MDHEN and CDR2 is SYDVKM. The CDR3 runs 12 residues. Trimming left V 6 bases short and J 5 bases short, with 8 bases between. In DNA form, the CDR3 reads TGTGCCAGCAGCCAACAAAACAATGAGCAGTTCTTC. Protein product: CASSQQNNEQFF.

The J gene is TRBJ2-2, the V gene TRBV27; D is uncertain. The germline V and J ends were trimmed by 6 bases and 1 base, with 21 bases remaining between them. This CDR3 is built from 18 residues. The V gene's germline CDR1 is MNHEY and CDR2 SMNVEV (reference sequence). The CDR3 sequence: CASSYLYYRHLNTGELFF. The CDR3 DNA is TGTGCCAGCAGCTATTTATACTACCGACATTTGAACACCGGGGAGCTGTTTTTT.

J is TRBJ2-2 and V is TRBV28; tentative D call: TRBD1 (5 bases). V lost 6 bases to trimming and J lost 4 bases, with 21 bases between them. The V gene's germline CDR1 is MDHEN and CDR2 SYDVKM. CDR3 size: 17 residues. CDR3 sequence reads: CASSSYYHQGATGELFF. CDR3 nucleotides: TGTGCCAGCAGCTCTTATTACCATCAGGGTGCCACCGGGGAGCTGTTTTTT.

The chain is built from TRBV6-5 and TRBJ2-2; TRBD1 agrees at 9 bases. Germline loops: CDR1 MNHEY, CDR2 SVGAGI. Trimming cost V 6 bases and J 3 bases; bases outside gene matches: 5. This CDR3 is 15 amino acids long. The CDR3 DNA is TGTGCCAGCAGCCGGGACAGGGACGACACCGGGGAGCTGTTTTTT. Its protein product is CASSRDRDDTGELFF.

The chain employs TRBV29-1 and TRBJ2-7; 8 bases fit TRBD1. Per the germline V gene, CDR1 is SQVTM and CDR2 is ANQGSEA. The CDR3 sequence is 14 residues long. The junction had 8 bases not matched to a gene; V was cut back by 4 bases and J by 3 bases. Here the CDR3 reads CSVGGTGTDYEQYF. The CDR3 nucleotides are TGCAGCGTTGGAGGGACAGGAACAGACTACGAGCAGTACTTC.

The chain has TRBV7-2 and TRBJ2-5; D ambiguous. Trimming stripped 3 bases from V and 3 bases from J, with 8 bases between. Germline values: CDR1 SGHTA, CDR2 FQGNSA. This CDR3 spans 13 amino acids. CDR3 in amino acids: CASSLFTEETQYF. Written as DNA, the CDR3 is TGTGCCAGCAGCTTGTTCACAGAAGAGACCCAGTACTTC.

In this sample, this clone turned up once. J is TRBJ1-5 and V is TRBV28; no definite D call. Trimming removed 9 bases from V and 0 bases from J, with 9 bases in between. From germline, CDR1 is MDHEN and CDR2 SYDVKM. The CDR3 is made up of 13 amino acids. The CDR3 nucleotides are TGTGCCAGTTATGATTCTAGCAATCAGCCCCAGCATTTT. It is translated as CASYDSSNQPQHF.

V usage is TRBV7-9 and J usage is TRBJ1-4; 8 bases agree with TRBD1. Germline V lookup: CDR1 SEHNR, CDR2 FQNEAQ (reference sequence). This CDR3 contains 14 residues. V lost 5 bases and J lost 7; bases outside the gene matches: 6. This CDR3 is CASSDRDRLEKLFF. The CDR3, as DNA: TGTGCCAGCAGCGACCGGGACAGGCTTGAAAAACTGTTTTTT.

The genes are TRBV25-1 and TRBJ2-2; possibly TRBD2 for D (5 bases). This CDR3 is built from 13 residues. V shed 6 bases and J shed 2 bases, with 7 bases lying between them. Germline V gives CDR1 MGHDK, CDR2 SYGVNS. CDR3 in DNA: TGTGCCAGCAGGACTATTAACACCGGGGAGCTGTTTTTT. Its protein product is CASRTINTGELFF. Full variable domain (rest looked up from reference TRBV25-1 and TRBJ2-2): EADIYQTPRYLVIGTGKKITLECSQTMGHDKMYWYQQDPGMELHLIHYSYGVNSTEKGDLSSESTVSRIRTEHFPLTLESARPSHTSQYLCASRTINTGELFFGEGSRLTVL.

This chain links TRBV5-1 with TRBJ1-2; tentatively, D is TRBD1 (5 bases). Germline CDR1 and CDR2: SGHRS and YFSETQ. V lost 4 bases, J lost 6 bases, and 19 bases lay in between. The CDR3 has 15 residues. This CDR3 reads CASSPVAGLTDGYTF. The CDR3 coding sequence is TGCGCCAGCAGCCCAGTTGCGGGGCTAACGGATGGCTACACCTTC.

CDR3 sequence reads: CASSTEYSNQPQHF. The DNA of the CDR3 is TGTGCCAGCAGTACAGAATATAGCAATCAGCCCCAGCATTTT. The chain carries TRBV7-2 and TRBJ1-5; the D is unclear. The CDR3 covers 14 residues. Trimming took 6 bases from V and 0 from J, leaving 9 bases between them. The V gene's germline CDR1 is SGHTA and CDR2 FQGNSA.

This chain uses TRBV7-9 with TRBJ1-2; TRBD1 is a possible D gene (6 bases). Germline-derived CDR1 and CDR2 are SEHNR and FQNEAQ (reference sequence). The CDR3 runs to 12 residues. Trimming left V 5 bases short and J 6 bases short, with 10 bases between. CDR3 coding DNA: TGTGCCAGCAGCGACGCAGGGGATGGCTACACCTTC. This encodes CASSDAGDGYTF.

The genes are TRBV5-1 and TRBJ2-5, with 7 bases lining up with TRBD2. Germline CDR1 reads SGHRS; CDR2 reads YFSETQ. V was pared by 6 bases and J by 5 bases, with 13 bases of the junction left unmatched. The CDR3 extends over 15 amino acids. The CDR3 DNA sequence: TGCGCCAGCAACCCGAGCGGGGTGACTGGTGAGACCCAGTACTTC. Encoded protein: CASNPSGVTGETQYF. The complete variable domain, with remaining parts taken from reference TRBV5-1 and TRBJ2-5, reads KAGVTQTPRYLIKTRGQQVTLSCSPISGHRSVSWYQQTPGQGLQFLFEYFSETQRNKGNFPGRFSGRQFSNSRSEMNVSTLELGDSALYLCASNPSGVTGETQYFGPGTRLLVL.

This rearrangement joins TRBV5-6 to TRBJ1-5, with D hard to call. V lost 3 bases and J 6 bases, leaving 7 bases between the germline ends. Germline assignment: CDR1 SGHDT and CDR2 YYEEEE. The CDR3 is made up of 12 amino acids. In DNA form, the CDR3 reads TGTGCCAGCAGCTCGTTGGGTCAGCCCCAGCATTTT. It encodes CASSSLGQPQHF.

This chain connects TRBV19 to TRBJ2-1; TRBD2 aligns across 10 bases. Trimming at V came to 4 bases and at J to 4 bases, leaving 4 bases not matched to a gene. The CDR3 runs 15 residues. Germline V gives CDR1 LNHDA, CDR2 SQIVND (reference sequence). DNA of the CDR3: TGTGCCAGTAGTACATCTAGCGGGGGTTACAATGAGCAGTTCTTC. It codes for CASSTSSGGYNEQFF.

This clone was observed a few times. The rearrangement uses TRBV3-1 (or the pseudogene TRBV3-2) and TRBJ2-1, with D perhaps assigned TRBD1 or TRBD2 (5 bases each). This CDR3 has 14 residues. CDR1 LGHDT and CDR2 YNNKEL come from the germline V gene (reference sequence). V was clipped by 2 bases and J by 8 bases, with 13 bases between them. Here the CDR3 DNA reads TGTGCCAGCAGCCAAAACTGGGGGACGGATGAGCAGTTCTTC. This translates into CASSQNWGTDEQFF.

This clone was counted many times. The chain couples TRBV5-6 to TRBJ1-5, with D possibly TRBD1 on 6 matching bases. Germline V lookup: CDR1 SGHDT, CDR2 YYEEEE. The CDR3 totals 16 residues. V was cut by 1 base and J by 1 base, with 12 bases left in between. The CDR3 nucleotides are TGTGCCAGCAGCTTGACAGGGTTTACGAGCAATCAGCCCCAGCATTTT. This codes for CASSLTGFTSNQPQHF.

This clone appeared a single time. This rearrangement joins TRBV7-2 to TRBJ1-5; perhaps TRBD1 as D (5 bases). The CDR3 loop spans 15 amino acids. V gave up 2 bases and J gave up 9 bases, with 17 bases separating them. Germline lookup yields CDR1 SGHTA and CDR2 FQGNSA. The CDR3 DNA reads as TGTGCCAGCAGCTTAATGGGCCGAGATGGGGGGCCCCAGCATTTT. Residues: CASSLMGRDGGPQHF.

This chain joins TRBV7-9 and TRBJ2-2; D is ambiguous. The germline CDR1 and CDR2 sequences are SEHNR and FQNEAQ (reference sequence). This CDR3 has 11 residues. The V end lost 5 bases, the J end lost 3 bases, and 1 base lay between the germline ends. The CDR3 loop reads CASSDTGELFF. DNA of the CDR3: TGTGCCAGCAGCGACACCGGGGAGCTGTTTTTT.

The rearrangement links TRBV28 to TRBJ1-1; TRBD1 matches at 9 bases. CDR3 length: 16 residues. V lost 3 bases to trimming and J lost 4 bases; unmatched junction nucleotides: 9. The germline CDR1 and CDR2 sequences are MDHEN and SYDVKM. CDR3 nucleotide sequence: TGTGCCAGCAGTTTCCACAGGGGGCAGGGGGGCACTGAAGCTTTCTTT. It encodes CASSFHRGQGGTEAFF.

The chain has TRBV6-5 and TRBJ2-7, with D unresolved. Germline V CDR1 and CDR2: MNHEY, SVGAGI. Trimming pared 6 bases from V and 0 bases from J, leaving 15 bases between. This CDR3 spans 15 amino acids. Written as DNA, the CDR3 is TGTGCCAGCAGCCGAGACCTGGGTAGCTCCTACGAGCAGTACTTC. Residues: CASSRDLGSSYEQYF.

V gene TRBV5-1 combines with J gene TRBJ2-7, with D unclear. The CDR3 has 15 amino acids. Looked up from germline, CDR1 is SGHRS and CDR2 is YFSETQ. V lost 4 bases to trimming and J lost 6 bases, with 20 bases between them. CDR3 in amino acids: CASSITETSVREQYF. The CDR3 nucleotides are TGCGCCAGCAGCATAACCGAGACCAGTGTACGCGAGCAGTACTTC.

Here the CDR3 DNA reads TGTGCCAGCAGTTTAGCCCGGGCACTCAGGCCTAATGAGCAGTTCTTC. Protein sequence: CASSLARALRPNEQFF. V gene TRBV27 combines with J gene TRBJ2-1; D gene unclear. This CDR3 has 16 amino acids. The ends were cut back, 2 bases at V and 7 bases at J, with 18 bases in the middle. Germline V gene sequence: CDR1 MNHEY, CDR2 SMNVEV (reference sequence).

This sequence joins TRBV30 and TRBJ2-3, with 11 bases matching TRBD2. Losses at the gene ends were 2 bases for V and 2 bases for J; bases not matched to a gene: 18. The CDR3 is 20 amino acids. Germline CDR1 reads GTSNPN; CDR2 reads SVGIG (reference sequence). The CDR3 DNA sequence: TGTGCCTGGAGTCGACCTCATAGCGGGAGGGCCTCAGGGCCCACAGATACGCAGTATTTT. Amino acid sequence: CAWSRPHSGRASGPTDTQYF.

CDR3 sequence reads: CASSAWTGYSGANVLTF. CDR3 DNA sequence: TGTGCCAGCAGCGCATGGACAGGGTACTCTGGGGCCAACGTCCTGACTTTC. The V and J genes are TRBV7-9 and TRBJ2-6, with 8 bases that match TRBD1. Germline CDR1 SEHNR, CDR2 FQNEAQ (reference sequence). The length of the CDR3 is 17 residues. V was clipped by 5 bases and J by 0 bases; unmatched bases: 6.